Sequencing of this T cell receptor (beta chain) was carried out in a study of immune heterogeneity within non-small cell lung tumors. Overall study: Tumors were classified as 4 squamous cell carcinomas, about nine non-squamous carcinomas and 1 not otherwise specified.

For the TCR beta CDR3, multiplex PCR with 32 V and 13 J primers performed the amplification. TCRdb re-called the multiplex PCR reads with MiXCR, one entry per CDR3 protein. The data contain around 2,000 distinct CDR3 sequences, more than 25% of them singletons. Bulk tumor genomic DNA served as template, at 600 ng per sample. Doctors removed several biopsies from each primary tumor during surgery, keeping them far apart. Those enrolled were patients newly diagnosed with untreated non-small cell lung cancer and undergoing curative surgery. The donor pool consisted of newly diagnosed non-small cell lung cancer patients who were having surgery with curative intent. Study conclusions and caveats: Local T-cell clonality tracked local tumor mutational burden, showing a moderate yet significant relationship (R 0.3 to 0.4).

Germline loops: CDR1 LNHNV, CDR2 YYDKDF (reference sequence). V lost 6 bases to trimming and J lost 3 bases, with 12 bases between them. This CDR3 region has 14 residues. As to this clonotype: Its antigen remains unidentified.

The sequenced sample was lung tumor tissue. The chain has TRBV15 and TRBJ1-5; D is ambiguous. This TCR came from a woman aged 60 to 75 with non-small cell lung cancer. CDR3 sequence reads: CATSKRRINQPQHF. The CDR3 region has the DNA TGTGCCACCAGTAAAAGACGGATCAATCAGCCCCAGCATTTT.